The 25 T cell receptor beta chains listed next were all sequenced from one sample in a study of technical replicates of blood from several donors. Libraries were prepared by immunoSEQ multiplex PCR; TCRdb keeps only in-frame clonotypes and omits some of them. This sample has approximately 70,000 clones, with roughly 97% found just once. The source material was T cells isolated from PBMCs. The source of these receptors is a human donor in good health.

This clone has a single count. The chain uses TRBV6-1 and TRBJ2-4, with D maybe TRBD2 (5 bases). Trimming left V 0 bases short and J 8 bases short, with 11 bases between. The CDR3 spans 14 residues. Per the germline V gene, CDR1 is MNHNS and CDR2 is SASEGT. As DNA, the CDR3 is TGTGCCAGCAGTGAAGCATACTGGGGAGACATTCAGTACTTC. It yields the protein CASSEAYWGDIQYF.

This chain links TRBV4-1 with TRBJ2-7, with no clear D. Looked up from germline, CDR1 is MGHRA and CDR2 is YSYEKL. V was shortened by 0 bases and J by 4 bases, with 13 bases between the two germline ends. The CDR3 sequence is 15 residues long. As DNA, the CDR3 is TGCGCCAGCAGCCAAGAATTCGTAGGAGTATACGAGCAGTACTTC. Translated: CASSQEFVGVYEQYF.

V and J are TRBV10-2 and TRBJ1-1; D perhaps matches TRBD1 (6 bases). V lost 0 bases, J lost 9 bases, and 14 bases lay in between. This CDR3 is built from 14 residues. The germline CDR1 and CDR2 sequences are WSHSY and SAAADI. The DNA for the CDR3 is TGCGCCAGCAGTGAGTCGATGGACAGCCGTAAAGCTTTCTTT. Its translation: CASSESMDSRKAFF.

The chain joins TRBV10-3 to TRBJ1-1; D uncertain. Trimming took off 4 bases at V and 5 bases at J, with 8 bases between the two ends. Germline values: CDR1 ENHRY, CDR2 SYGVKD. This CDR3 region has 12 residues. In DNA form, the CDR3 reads TGTGCCATCAGTGGGTTGGAGACTGAAGCTTTCTTT. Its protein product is CAISGLETEAFF.

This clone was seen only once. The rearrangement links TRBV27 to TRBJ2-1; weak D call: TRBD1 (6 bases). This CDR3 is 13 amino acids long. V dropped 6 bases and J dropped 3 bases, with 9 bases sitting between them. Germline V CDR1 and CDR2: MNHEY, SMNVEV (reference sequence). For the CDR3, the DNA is TGTGCCAGCAGGCAGGGGAACTACAATGAGCAGTTCTTC. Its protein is CASRQGNYNEQFF.

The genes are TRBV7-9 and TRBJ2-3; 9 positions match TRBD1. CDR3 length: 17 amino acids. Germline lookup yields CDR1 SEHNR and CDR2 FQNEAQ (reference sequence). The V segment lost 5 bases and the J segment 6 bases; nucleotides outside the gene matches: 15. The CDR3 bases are TGTGCCAGCAGCATATCTTGGGACAGGGCGGTAGCGGATACGCAGTATTTT. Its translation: CASSISWDRAVADTQYF.

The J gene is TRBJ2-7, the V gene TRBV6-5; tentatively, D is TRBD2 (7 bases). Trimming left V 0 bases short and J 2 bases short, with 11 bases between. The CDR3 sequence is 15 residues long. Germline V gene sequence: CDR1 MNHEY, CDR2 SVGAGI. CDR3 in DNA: TGTGCCAGCAGTTACTCGATAGGGGGGGCCTACGAGCAGTACTTC. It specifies CASSYSIGGAYEQYF.

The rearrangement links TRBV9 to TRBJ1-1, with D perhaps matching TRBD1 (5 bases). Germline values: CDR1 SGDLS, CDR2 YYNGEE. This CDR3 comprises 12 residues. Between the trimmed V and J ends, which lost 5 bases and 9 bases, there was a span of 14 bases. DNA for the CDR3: TGTGCCAGCAGTGCTAACCAGGGCCAAGCTTTCTTT. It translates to CASSANQGQAFF.

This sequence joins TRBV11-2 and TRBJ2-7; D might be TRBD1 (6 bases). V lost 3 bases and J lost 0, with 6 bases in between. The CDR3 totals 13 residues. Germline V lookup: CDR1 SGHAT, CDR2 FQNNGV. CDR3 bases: TGTGCCAGCAGCTTGGACAGCTCCTACGAGCAGTACTTC. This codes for CASSLDSSYEQYF.

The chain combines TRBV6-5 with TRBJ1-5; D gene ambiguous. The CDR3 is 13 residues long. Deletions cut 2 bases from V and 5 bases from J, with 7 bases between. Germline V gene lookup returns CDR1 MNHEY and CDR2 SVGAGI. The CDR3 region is CASSYLPYQPQHF. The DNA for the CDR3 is TGTGCCAGCAGTTACCTCCCCTATCAGCCCCAGCATTTT.

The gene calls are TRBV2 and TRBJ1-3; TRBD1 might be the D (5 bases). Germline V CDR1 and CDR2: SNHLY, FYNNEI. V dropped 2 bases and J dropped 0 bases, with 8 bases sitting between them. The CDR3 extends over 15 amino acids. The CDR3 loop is CASSEQGFSGNTIYF. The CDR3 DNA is TGTGCCAGCAGTGAACAGGGCTTCTCTGGAAACACCATATATTTT.

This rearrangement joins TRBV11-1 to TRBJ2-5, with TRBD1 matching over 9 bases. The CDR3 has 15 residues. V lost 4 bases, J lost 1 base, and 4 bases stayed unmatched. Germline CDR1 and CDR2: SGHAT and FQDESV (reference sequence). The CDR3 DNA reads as TGTGCCAGCAGCTCGGAGGACAGGGGCCAAGAGACCCAGTACTTC. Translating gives CASSSEDRGQETQYF.

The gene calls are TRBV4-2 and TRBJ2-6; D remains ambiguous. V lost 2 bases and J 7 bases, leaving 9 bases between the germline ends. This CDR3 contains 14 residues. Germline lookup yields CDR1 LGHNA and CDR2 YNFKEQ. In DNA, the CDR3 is TGTGCCAGCAGCCAAATTAGCAGTGCCAACGTCCTGACTTTC. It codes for CASSQISSANVLTF.

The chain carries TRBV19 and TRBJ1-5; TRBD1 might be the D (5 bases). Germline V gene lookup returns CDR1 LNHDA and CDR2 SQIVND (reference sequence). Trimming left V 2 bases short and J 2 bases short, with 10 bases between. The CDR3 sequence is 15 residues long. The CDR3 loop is CASSIITGGNQPQHF. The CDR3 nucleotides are TGTGCCAGTAGTATAATTACGGGGGGCAATCAGCCCCAGCATTTT. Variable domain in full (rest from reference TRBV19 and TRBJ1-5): DGGITQSPKYLFRKEGQNVTLSCEQNLNHDAMYWYRQDPGQGLRLIYYSQIVNDFQKGDIAEGYSVSREKKESFPLTVTSAQKNPTAFYLCASSIITGGNQPQHFGDGTRLSIL.

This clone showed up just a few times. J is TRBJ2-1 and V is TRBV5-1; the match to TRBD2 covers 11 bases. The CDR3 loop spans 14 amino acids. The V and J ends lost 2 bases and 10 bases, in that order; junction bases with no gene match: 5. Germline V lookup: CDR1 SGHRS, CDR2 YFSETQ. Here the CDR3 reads CASSFSGRAGEQFF. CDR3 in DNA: TGCGCCAGCAGCTTTAGCGGGAGGGCCGGGGAGCAGTTCTTC.

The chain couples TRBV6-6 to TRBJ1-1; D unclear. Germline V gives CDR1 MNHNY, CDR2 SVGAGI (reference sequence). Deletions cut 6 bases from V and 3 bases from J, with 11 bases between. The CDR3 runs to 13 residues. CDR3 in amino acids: CASRTSLYTEAFF. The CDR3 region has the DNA TGTGCCAGCAGGACATCTCTCTACACTGAAGCTTTCTTT.

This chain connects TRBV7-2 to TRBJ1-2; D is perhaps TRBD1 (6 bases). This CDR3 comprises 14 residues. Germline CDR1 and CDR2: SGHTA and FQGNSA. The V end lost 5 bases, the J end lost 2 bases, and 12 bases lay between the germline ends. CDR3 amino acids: CASSLLTGNYGYTF. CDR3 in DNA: TGTGCCAGCAGCCTACTGACAGGAAACTATGGCTACACCTTC.

The CDR3 DNA reads as TGTGCCAGCAGTGAATCGGCAGGGGAAAATGAGCAGTTCTTC. It encodes CASSESAGENEQFF. The chain recombines TRBV6-1 with TRBJ2-1, with D perhaps matching TRBD1 (6 bases). CDR1 and CDR2 from the germline V gene are MNHNS and SASEGT. V shed 2 bases and J shed 7 bases, with 12 bases lying between them. The CDR3 contains 14 residues.

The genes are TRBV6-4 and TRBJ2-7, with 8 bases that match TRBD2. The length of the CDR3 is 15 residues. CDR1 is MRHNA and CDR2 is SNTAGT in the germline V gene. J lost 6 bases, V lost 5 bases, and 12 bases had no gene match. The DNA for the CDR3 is TGTGCCAGCAGTACTGAGGAGCGGGAGAAAACCGAGCAGTACTTC. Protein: CASSTEEREKTEQYF.

For the CDR3, the DNA is TGTGCCAGCAGCTGGGGACAGGAGCAGTACTTC. Amino acid sequence: CASSWGQEQYF. This chain uses TRBV13 with TRBJ2-7, with 7 bases aligning to TRBD1. The V gene end was trimmed by 4 bases and the J gene end by 7 bases; junction bases not matched to a gene: 1. Germline lookup yields CDR1 PRHDT and CDR2 FYEKMQ (reference sequence). This CDR3 is 11 amino acids long.

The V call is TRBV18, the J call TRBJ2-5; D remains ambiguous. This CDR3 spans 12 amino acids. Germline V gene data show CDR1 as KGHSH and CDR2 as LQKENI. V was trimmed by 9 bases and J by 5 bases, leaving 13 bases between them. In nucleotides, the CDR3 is TGTGCCAGTAGCTCGGTTGTCGAGACCCAGTACTTC. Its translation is CASSSVVETQYF.

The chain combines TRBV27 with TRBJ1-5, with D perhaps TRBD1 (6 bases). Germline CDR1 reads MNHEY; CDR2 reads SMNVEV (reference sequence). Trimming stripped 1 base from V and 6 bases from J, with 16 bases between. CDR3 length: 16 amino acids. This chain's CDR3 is CASSLYPGQGLQPQHF. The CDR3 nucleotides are TGTGCCAGCAGTTTATATCCCGGTCAGGGGCTTCAGCCCCAGCATTTT.

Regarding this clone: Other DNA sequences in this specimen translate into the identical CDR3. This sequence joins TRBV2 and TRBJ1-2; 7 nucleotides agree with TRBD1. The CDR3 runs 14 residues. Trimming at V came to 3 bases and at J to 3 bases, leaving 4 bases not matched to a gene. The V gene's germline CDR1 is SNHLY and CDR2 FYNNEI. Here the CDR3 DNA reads TGTGCCAGCAGTGAGTCGGGGACAGACTATGGCTACACCTTC. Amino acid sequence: CASSESGTDYGYTF.

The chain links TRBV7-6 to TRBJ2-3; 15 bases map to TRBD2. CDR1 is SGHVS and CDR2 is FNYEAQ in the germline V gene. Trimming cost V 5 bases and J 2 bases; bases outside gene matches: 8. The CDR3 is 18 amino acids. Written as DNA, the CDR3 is TGTGCCAGCAGCCCCGGGACTAGCGGGAGGCTGCACACAGATACGCAGTATTTT. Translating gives CASSPGTSGRLHTDTQYF.

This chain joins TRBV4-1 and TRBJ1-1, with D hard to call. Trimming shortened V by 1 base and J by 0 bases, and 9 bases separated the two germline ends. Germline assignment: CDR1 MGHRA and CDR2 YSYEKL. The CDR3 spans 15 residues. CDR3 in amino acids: CASSQGRIMNTEAFF. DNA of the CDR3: TGCGCCAGCAGCCAAGGGCGGATCATGAACACTGAAGCTTTCTTT.